Listed below are T cell receptor beta chains from one sample, sequenced in a study of T cell repertoires in cytomegalovirus infection. One entry per CDR3 protein, called by TCRdb with MiXCR from the reads. The sample holds approximately 1,000,000 distinct CDR3 sequences, around 29% seen once. For these TCRs, the target antigens are not known. This sample comprised cultured CD8+ T cells from PBMCs, obtained from culture after CMV antigen stimulation. Receptors were obtained from a human donor in good health (CMV status not recorded). Some clones in this sample may be carry-over from other donors' samples. Each CDR3 is given with its conserved first and last residue. Fields, in order: clone size, V gene, J gene, D gene, CDR3 DNA, CDR3 protein. D genes are given only for firm matches. Rows may omit the clone size; those that give it use once, few, many or a size class.

clone_size: few
v_call: TRBV6-1
j_call: TRBJ1-6
d_call: -
cdr3_nt: TGTGCCAGCAGTGAAGCCCTCCCCGGGGGTTCTAATTCACCCCTCCACTTT
cdr3_aa: CASSEALPGGSNSPLHF

clone_size: few
v_call: TRBV7-8
j_call: TRBJ2-3
d_call: -
cdr3_nt: TGTGCCAGCAGCTTTTCCACTAGCAGGGCAGATACGCAGTATTTT
cdr3_aa: CASSFSTSRADTQYF

clone_size: -
v_call: TRBV13
j_call: TRBJ2-5
d_call: -
cdr3_nt: TGTGCCAGCAGCTGGCGGGGAAAGGGCGCCTACCAAGAGACCCAGTACTTC
cdr3_aa: CASSWRGKGAYQETQYF

clone_size: few
v_call: TRBV27
j_call: TRBJ1-6
d_call: TRBD1
cdr3_nt: TGTGCCAGCAGTCCCACAGGGGAGTATAATTCACCCCTCCACTTT
cdr3_aa: CASSPTGEYNSPLHF

clone_size: many
v_call: TRBV7-2
j_call: TRBJ2-1
d_call: TRBD2
cdr3_nt: TGTGCCAGCAGCGTCCCTAGCGGGGGGCTGGATGAGCAGTTCTTC
cdr3_aa: CASSVPSGGLDEQFF

clone_size: many
v_call: TRBV7-2
j_call: TRBJ2-3
d_call: -
cdr3_nt: TGTGCCAGCAGCTTCCTGGGCCTCTCAGATACGCAGTATTTT
cdr3_aa: CASSFLGLSDTQYF

clone_size: -
v_call: TRBV6-6
j_call: TRBJ2-1
d_call: TRBD2
cdr3_nt: TGTGCCAGCAGAGGGACGGTGCGGGGGGCCTACAATGAGCAGTTCTTC
cdr3_aa: CASRGTVRGAYNEQFF

clone_size: few
v_call: TRBV19
j_call: TRBJ2-7
d_call: TRBD2
cdr3_nt: TGTGCCAGTAGCCGGCGGGGGGGCCCCCGAATACCCGCCTACGAGCAGTACTTC
cdr3_aa: CASSRRGGPRIPAYEQYF

clone_size: few
v_call: TRBV12-3/TRBV12-4
j_call: TRBJ1-2
d_call: TRBD1
cdr3_nt: TGTGCCAGCAGTCCTGACAGGGGATTATGGGGCTACACCTTC
cdr3_aa: CASSPDRGLWGYTF

clone_size: -
v_call: TRBV6-5
j_call: TRBJ2-1
d_call: TRBD2
cdr3_nt: TGTGCCAGCGTATTAGCGGGGGGCCTCGGTGAGCAGTTCTTC
cdr3_aa: CASVLAGGLGEQFF

clone_size: few
v_call: TRBV7-9
j_call: TRBJ1-2
d_call: TRBD1
cdr3_nt: TGTGCCAGCAGCTGGTTCTTGGACAGGACTTATGGCTACACCTTC
cdr3_aa: CASSWFLDRTYGYTF

clone_size: few
v_call: TRBV27
j_call: TRBJ1-1
d_call: -
cdr3_nt: TGTGCCAGCAGTTCCTCAGGGGTTACTGAAGCTTTCTTT
cdr3_aa: CASSSSGVTEAFF

clone_size: few
v_call: TRBV7-3
j_call: TRBJ1-2
d_call: TRBD1
cdr3_nt: TGTGCCAGTAGCTCTACAGGGGGCGCTAGCTATGGCTACACCTTC
cdr3_aa: CASSSTGGASYGYTF

clone_size: -
v_call: TRBV5-1
j_call: TRBJ2-7
d_call: -
cdr3_nt: TGCGCCAGCAGCTTTGACCCTCCCTCCGAGCAGTACTTC
cdr3_aa: CASSFDPPSEQYF

clone_size: -
v_call: TRBV19
j_call: TRBJ2-2
d_call: TRBD2
cdr3_nt: TGTGCCAGTAGTAGTCGCATAGCGGGGGAGAACACCGGGGAGCTGTTTTTT
cdr3_aa: CASSSRIAGENTGELFF

clone_size: -
v_call: TRBV7-9
j_call: TRBJ1-2
d_call: -
cdr3_nt: TGTGCCAGCAGCTTCGTAGGGTTAGACTATGGCTACACCTTC
cdr3_aa: CASSFVGLDYGYTF

clone_size: -
v_call: TRBV5-4
j_call: TRBJ2-3
d_call: -
cdr3_nt: TGTGCCAGCAGCGGCTCATCTACTAGCACAGATACGCAGTATTTT
cdr3_aa: CASSGSSTSTDTQYF

clone_size: -
v_call: TRBV7-9
j_call: TRBJ2-4
d_call: -
cdr3_nt: TGTGCCAGCAGCTTAGGGCCTGGGGGCAAGGGGGCCAAAAACATTCAGTACTTC
cdr3_aa: CASSLGPGGKGAKNIQYF

clone_size: few
v_call: TRBV27
j_call: TRBJ2-5
d_call: -
cdr3_nt: TGTGCCAGCAGTTTTCGGGACGCGGAGACCCAGTACTTC
cdr3_aa: CASSFRDAETQYF

clone_size: few
v_call: TRBV7-2
j_call: TRBJ1-2
d_call: -
cdr3_nt: TGTGCCAGCAGGTCAGACGCCTATGGCTACACCTTC
cdr3_aa: CASRSDAYGYTF

clone_size: many
v_call: TRBV7-8
j_call: TRBJ2-1
d_call: -
cdr3_nt: TGTGCCAGCAGCAATTCCCGGGGCCCTCGCGATGAGCAGTTCTTC
cdr3_aa: CASSNSRGPRDEQFF

clone_size: -
v_call: TRBV2
j_call: TRBJ1-2
d_call: -
cdr3_nt: TGTGCCAGCAGTGAAGGGCACATGGGAGGGGACTATGGCTACACCTTC
cdr3_aa: CASSEGHMGGDYGYTF

clone_size: -
v_call: TRBV25-1
j_call: TRBJ1-3
d_call: -
cdr3_nt: TGTGCCAGCGTCGGATGGAACTTCAGCTCTGGAAACACCATATATTTT
cdr3_aa: CASVGWNFSSGNTIYF

clone_size: -
v_call: TRBV2
j_call: TRBJ1-1
d_call: TRBD1
cdr3_nt: TGTGCCAGCAGCCTAGGGACAGGGGAATCTGAAGCTTTCTTT
cdr3_aa: CASSLGTGESEAFF

clone_size: few
v_call: TRBV19
j_call: TRBJ1-1
d_call: -
cdr3_nt: TGTGCCAGTAGTATGAACGGATATGAGGAGGCTTTCTTT
cdr3_aa: CASSMNGYEEAFF

clone_size: once
v_call: TRBV20-1
j_call: TRBJ1-5
d_call: TRBD1
cdr3_nt: TGCAGTACCAGCGGGACAGGGGCCTATAGCAATCAGCCCCAGCATTTT
cdr3_aa: CSTSGTGAYSNQPQHF

clone_size: -
v_call: TRBV19
j_call: TRBJ2-5
d_call: TRBD1
cdr3_nt: TGTGCCAGTAGTATATATGGACAGGGGTCGGTGACCCAGTACTTC
cdr3_aa: CASSIYGQGSVTQYF

clone_size: few
v_call: TRBV5-1
j_call: TRBJ2-3
d_call: -
cdr3_nt: TGCGCCAGCAGCTTGGGGATCCTGGATACGCAGTATTTT
cdr3_aa: CASSLGILDTQYF

clone_size: few
v_call: TRBV20-1
j_call: TRBJ1-2
d_call: -
cdr3_nt: TGCAGTGCTAGACGACAGGACTATGGCTACACCTTC
cdr3_aa: CSARRQDYGYTF

clone_size: -
v_call: TRBV24-1
j_call: TRBJ2-3
d_call: TRBD1
cdr3_nt: TGTGCCACCAGTCCCCGGACAGGGGAAAGCACAGATACGCAGTATTTT
cdr3_aa: CATSPRTGESTDTQYF

clone_size: -
v_call: TRBV5-6
j_call: TRBJ1-1
d_call: TRBD1
cdr3_nt: TGTGCCAGCATCGGAGGGGGCCGAGCTTTCTTT
cdr3_aa: CASIGGGRAFF

clone_size: -
v_call: TRBV27
j_call: TRBJ2-2
d_call: -
cdr3_nt: TGTGCCAGCAGTTTAAACCGGGACTCTTCGAGGGGGGAGCTGTTTTTT
cdr3_aa: CASSLNRDSSRGELFF

clone_size: -
v_call: TRBV12-3/TRBV12-4
j_call: TRBJ1-4
d_call: -
cdr3_nt: TGTGCCAGCACCGCGACGGGCCTTAATGAAAAACTGTTTTTT
cdr3_aa: CASTATGLNEKLFF

clone_size: many
v_call: TRBV7-2
j_call: TRBJ1-5
d_call: TRBD1
cdr3_nt: TGTGCCAGCAGCTCGAGAGGGGACAGGGTTAATGGCAATCAGCCCCAGCATTTT
cdr3_aa: CASSSRGDRVNGNQPQHF

clone_size: few
v_call: TRBV19
j_call: TRBJ2-7
d_call: -
cdr3_nt: TGTGCCAGTAGTTTCGGGACTCTCTACGAGCAGTACTTC
cdr3_aa: CASSFGTLYEQYF

clone_size: many
v_call: TRBV12-3/TRBV12-4
j_call: TRBJ2-3
d_call: -
cdr3_nt: TGTGCCAGCAGTTCCGTGAACACAGATACGCAGTATTTT
cdr3_aa: CASSSVNTDTQYF

clone_size: few
v_call: TRBV19
j_call: TRBJ1-5
d_call: -
cdr3_nt: TGTGCCAGTAGATCCCTCCGGACACCACTCAATCAGCCCCAGCATTTT
cdr3_aa: CASRSLRTPLNQPQHF

clone_size: many
v_call: TRBV7-9
j_call: TRBJ1-5
d_call: TRBD1
cdr3_nt: TGTGCCAGCAGCTCAGGACAGGGAGCAAATCAGCCCCAGCATTTT
cdr3_aa: CASSSGQGANQPQHF

clone_size: many
v_call: TRBV4-3
j_call: TRBJ1-1
d_call: -
cdr3_nt: TGCGCCAGCAGCCAAGAGACGTTTACTGAAGCTTTCTTT
cdr3_aa: CASSQETFTEAFF

clone_size: -
v_call: TRBV5-6
j_call: TRBJ1-6
d_call: -
cdr3_nt: TGTGCCAGCAGCTTGGAAAGGGGGAATTCACCCCTCCACTTT
cdr3_aa: CASSLERGNSPLHF

clone_size: -
v_call: TRBV6-2/TRBV6-3
j_call: TRBJ2-5
d_call: -
cdr3_nt: TGTGCCAGCTTTCCCTGGGACCGCCAAGAGACCCAGTACTTC
cdr3_aa: CASFPWDRQETQYF

clone_size: few
v_call: TRBV27
j_call: TRBJ1-1
d_call: -
cdr3_nt: TGTGCCAGCGGACTTACAGTCACTGAAGCTTTCTTT
cdr3_aa: CASGLTVTEAFF

clone_size: once
v_call: TRBV2
j_call: TRBJ1-1
d_call: -
cdr3_nt: TGTGCCAGCAGTGAAGCAGGGAGCGAGATGAACACTGAAGCTTTCTTT
cdr3_aa: CASSEAGSEMNTEAFF

clone_size: many
v_call: TRBV6-1
j_call: TRBJ1-4
d_call: -
cdr3_nt: TGTGCCAGCAGTGAAGTGGAAACAACTAATGAAAAACTGTTTTTT
cdr3_aa: CASSEVETTNEKLFF

clone_size: -
v_call: TRBV5-1
j_call: TRBJ2-1
d_call: -
cdr3_nt: TGCGCCAGCAGCTTGGCCCATGGGGGGGGGCCCAATGAGCAGTTCTTC
cdr3_aa: CASSLAHGGGPNEQFF

clone_size: many
v_call: TRBV7-6
j_call: TRBJ1-4
d_call: TRBD1
cdr3_nt: TGTGCCAGCAGCTTATTGTCAGGGGGCGATGAAAAACTGTTTTTT
cdr3_aa: CASSLLSGGDEKLFF

clone_size: many
v_call: TRBV7-6
j_call: TRBJ2-2
d_call: -
cdr3_nt: TGTGCCAGCAGCTTCATCGAGGGGAAGAACACCGGGGAGCTGTTTTTT
cdr3_aa: CASSFIEGKNTGELFF

clone_size: -
v_call: TRBV12-3/TRBV12-4
j_call: TRBJ2-7
d_call: TRBD1
cdr3_nt: TGTGCCAGCAGCCCGATAACAGGGGGCCCATCCTACGAGCAGTACTTC
cdr3_aa: CASSPITGGPSYEQYF

clone_size: -
v_call: TRBV20-1
j_call: TRBJ2-1
d_call: -
cdr3_nt: TGCAGTGCTATTGGACGGGAGTACAATGAGCAGTTCTTC
cdr3_aa: CSAIGREYNEQFF